The rows below give T cell receptor beta chains drawn from one sample of a study of T cell repertoires in cytomegalovirus infection. TCRdb ran MiXCR on the reads and lists one entry per CDR3 protein. The sample holds hundreds of thousands of distinct CDR3 sequences; approximately 40% are singletons and the top ten take under 3%. The sequencing input was PBMCs. These receptors were collected from a human donor in good health (CMV status not recorded). Some clones in this sample may be carry-over from other donors' samples. CDR3s include the opening cysteine and the closing phenylalanine or tryptophan. Fields, in order: D gene, V gene, clone size, J gene, CDR3 protein, CDR3 DNA. D genes are given only for firm matches. A clone size is listed for some rows: how often the clone was seen (once, few, many), or a class if it is expanded.

>NA|TRBV15|NA|TRBJ2-3
CATSPGLSTDTQYF
TGTGCCACCAGTCCGGGACTCAGCACAGATACGCAGTATTTT
>NA|TRBV19|few|TRBJ2-1
CASSEGEVNEQFF
TGTGCCAGTAGTGAGGGGGAGGTGAATGAGCAGTTCTTC
>NA|TRBV28|few|TRBJ2-3
CASSLFGESTDTQYF
TGTGCCAGCAGTTTATTTGGGGAGAGCACAGATACGCAGTATTTT
>TRBD1|TRBV10-2|NA|TRBJ1-1
CASSLSNRGGMNTEAFF
TGCGCCAGCAGCCTTTCGAACAGAGGGGGCATGAACACTGAAGCTTTCTTT
>TRBD2|TRBV28|few|TRBJ2-5
CASSLLLAGGFQETQYF
TGTGCCAGCAGTTTACTATTAGCGGGAGGATTCCAAGAGACCCAGTACTTC
>NA|TRBV6-1|few|TRBJ2-6
CASSALTGTNVLTF
TGTGCCAGCAGTGCCCTGACAGGTACCAACGTCCTGACTTTC
>NA|TRBV27|NA|TRBJ2-3
CASSPNDPRTDTQYF
TGTGCCAGCAGTCCGAATGACCCGCGCACAGATACGCAGTATTTT
>NA|TRBV7-2|many|TRBJ1-2
CASSTGQFNYGYTF
TGTGCCAGCAGCACCGGACAGTTTAACTATGGCTACACCTTC
>NA|TRBV5-5|few|TRBJ2-1
CASSEGPGDEQFF
TGTGCCAGCAGCGAAGGGCCTGGGGATGAGCAGTTCTTC
>TRBD1|TRBV5-1|NA|TRBJ2-7
CASSLQPRDRGDEQYF
TGCGCCAGCAGCTTGCAACCCCGGGACAGGGGCGACGAGCAGTACTTC
>NA|TRBV6-6|few|TRBJ1-6
CASSASRAWNSPLHF
TGTGCCAGCAGTGCCAGCAGGGCTTGGAATTCACCCCTCCACTTT
>TRBD1|TRBV7-8|few|TRBJ1-2
CASSLGSQGGDGYTF
TGTGCCAGCAGCTTGGGATCACAGGGGGGAGATGGCTACACCTTC
>NA|TRBV23-1|NA|TRBJ2-1
CASSHTSDFYNEQFF
TGCGCCAGCAGTCATACAAGCGACTTCTACAATGAGCAGTTCTTC
>TRBD1|TRBV23-1|few|TRBJ1-3
CASRKIPGTGGKENSGNTIYF
TGCGCCAGCAGGAAGATACCAGGGACAGGGGGGAAAGAGAACTCTGGAAACACCATATATTTT
>TRBD2|TRBV27|once|TRBJ2-1
CASSRHLAGGTYNEQFF
TGTGCCAGCAGTAGACATCTAGCGGGGGGAACCTACAATGAGCAGTTCTTC
>TRBD2|TRBV7-8|NA|TRBJ2-3
CASSPRTSGRGTDTQYF
TGTGCCAGCAGCCCCCGGACTAGCGGGAGAGGTACAGATACGCAGTATTTT
>TRBD2|TRBV20-1|few|TRBJ2-1
CSAPGLAEDEQFF
TGCAGTGCTCCGGGACTAGCGGAAGATGAGCAGTTCTTC
>NA|TRBV5-1|NA|TRBJ1-6
CASSLQTDNSPLHF
TGCGCCAGCAGCTTACAGACAGATAATTCACCCCTCCACTTT
>NA|TRBV7-9|few|TRBJ2-7
CASSPGQAWVQQYF
TGTGCCAGCAGCCCAGGGCAAGCATGGGTGCAGCAGTACTTC
>NA|TRBV10-3|NA|TRBJ1-2
CAISPRTDTNYGYTF
TGTGCCATCAGTCCCCGGACAGACACTAACTATGGCTACACCTTC
>NA|TRBV2|NA|TRBJ2-5
CARNEGGETQYF
TGTGCCCGCAATGAAGGGGGGGAGACCCAGTACTTC
>TRBD1|TRBV27|few|TRBJ1-6
CASRNRQTGGKVDPLHF
TGTGCCAGCAGAAACAGACAGACAGGGGGCAAGGTGGACCCCCTCCACTTT